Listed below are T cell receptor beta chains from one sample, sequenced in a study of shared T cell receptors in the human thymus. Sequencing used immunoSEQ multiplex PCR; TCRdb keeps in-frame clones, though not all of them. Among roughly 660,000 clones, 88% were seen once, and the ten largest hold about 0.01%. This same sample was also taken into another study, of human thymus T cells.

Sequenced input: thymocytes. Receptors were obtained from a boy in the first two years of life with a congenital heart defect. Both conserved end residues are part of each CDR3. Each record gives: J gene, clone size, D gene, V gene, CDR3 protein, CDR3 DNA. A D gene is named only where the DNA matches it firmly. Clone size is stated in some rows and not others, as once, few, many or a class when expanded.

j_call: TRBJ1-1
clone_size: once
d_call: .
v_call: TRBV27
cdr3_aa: CASLPNRADTEAFF
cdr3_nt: TGTGCCAGCCTACCGAACAGGGCTGACACTGAAGCTTTCTTT

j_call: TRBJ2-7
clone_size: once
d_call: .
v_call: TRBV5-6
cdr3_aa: CASSLVRGSSYEQYF
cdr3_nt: TGTGCCAGCAGCTTGGTTCGAGGGAGCTCCTACGAGCAGTACTTC

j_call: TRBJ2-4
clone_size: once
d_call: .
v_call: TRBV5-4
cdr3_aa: CASSMDLTTEKNIQYF
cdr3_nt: TGTGCCAGCAGCATGGACCTAACCACCGAGAAAAACATTCAGTACTTC

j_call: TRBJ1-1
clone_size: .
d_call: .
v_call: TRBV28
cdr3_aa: CANSSTPGHPNTEAFF
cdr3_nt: TGTGCCAACAGTTCGACTCCGGGACACCCGAACACTGAAGCTTTCTTT

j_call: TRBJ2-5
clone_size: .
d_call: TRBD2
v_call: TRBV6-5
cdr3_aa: CASTREGLGTQYF
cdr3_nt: TGTGCCAGCACTCGGGAGGGCCTCGGGACCCAGTACTTC

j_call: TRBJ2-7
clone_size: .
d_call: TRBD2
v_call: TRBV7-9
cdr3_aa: CASSFTSGSSRDWHEQYF
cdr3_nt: TGTGCCAGCAGCTTTACTAGCGGGAGTTCCCGCGATTGGCACGAGCAGTACTTC

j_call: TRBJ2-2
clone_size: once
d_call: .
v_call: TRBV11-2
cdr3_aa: CASSPPVPNTGELFF
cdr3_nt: TGTGCCAGCAGCCCCCCGGTGCCGAACACCGGGGAGCTGTTTTTT

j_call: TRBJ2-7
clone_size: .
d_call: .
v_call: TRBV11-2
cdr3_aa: CASSYSEYEQYF
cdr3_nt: TGTGCCAGCAGCTACTCGGAGTACGAGCAGTACTTC

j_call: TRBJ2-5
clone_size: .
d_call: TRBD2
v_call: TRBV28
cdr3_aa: CASSPRLAGEGETQYF
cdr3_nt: TGTGCCAGCAGTCCCCGACTAGCGGGAGAGGGAGAGACCCAGTACTTC

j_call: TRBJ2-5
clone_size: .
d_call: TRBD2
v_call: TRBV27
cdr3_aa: CASSLRSGSPQETQYF
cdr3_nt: TGTGCCAGCAGTTTACGAAGCGGGAGTCCCCAAGAGACCCAGTACTTC

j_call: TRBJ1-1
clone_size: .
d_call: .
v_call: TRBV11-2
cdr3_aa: CASSPTRPDTPRPEAFF
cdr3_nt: TGTGCCAGCAGCCCAACACGCCCGGACACGCCACGCCCTGAAGCTTTCTTT

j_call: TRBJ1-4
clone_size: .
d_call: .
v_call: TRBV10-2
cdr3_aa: CASSETGHEKLFF
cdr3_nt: TGCGCCAGCAGTGAGACAGGGCATGAAAAACTGTTTTTT

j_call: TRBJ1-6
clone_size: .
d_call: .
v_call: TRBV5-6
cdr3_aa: CASSTTGTGEGSPLHF
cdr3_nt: TGTGCCAGCAGCACTACCGGGACTGGGGAAGGATCACCCCTCCACTTT

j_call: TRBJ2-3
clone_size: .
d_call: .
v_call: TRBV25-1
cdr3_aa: CASNPLGADTQYF
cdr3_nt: TGTGCCAGCAACCCTCTAGGAGCAGATACGCAGTATTTT

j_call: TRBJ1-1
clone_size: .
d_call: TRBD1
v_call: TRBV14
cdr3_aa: CASSPGQGANTEAFF
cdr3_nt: TGTGCCAGCAGCCCGGGACAGGGGGCGAACACTGAAGCTTTCTTT

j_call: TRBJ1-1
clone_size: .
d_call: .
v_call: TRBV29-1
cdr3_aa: CSVARGWAEANTEAFF
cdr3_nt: TGCAGCGTTGCGAGAGGGTGGGCCGAGGCGAACACTGAAGCTTTCTTT

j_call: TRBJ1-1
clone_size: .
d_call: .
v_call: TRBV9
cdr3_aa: CASSNRVETEAFF
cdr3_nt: TGTGCCAGCAGCAACAGGGTAGAGACTGAAGCTTTCTTT

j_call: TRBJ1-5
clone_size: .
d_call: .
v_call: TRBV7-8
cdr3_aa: CASSSRQSNQPQHF
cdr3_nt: TGTGCCAGCAGCTCCAGACAGAGCAATCAGCCCCAGCATTTT

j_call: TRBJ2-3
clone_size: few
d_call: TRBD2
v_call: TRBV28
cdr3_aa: CASSFAGTSGTGDTQYF
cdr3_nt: TGTGCCAGCAGCTTTGCTGGGACTAGCGGGACTGGAGATACGCAGTATTTT

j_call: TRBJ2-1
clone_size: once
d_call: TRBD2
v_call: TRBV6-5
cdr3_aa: CASSPTSGSVDEQFF
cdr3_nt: TGTGCCAGCAGTCCGACTAGCGGGAGCGTAGATGAGCAGTTCTTC

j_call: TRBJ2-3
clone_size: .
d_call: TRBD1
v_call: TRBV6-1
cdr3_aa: CASSVQGASTDTQYF
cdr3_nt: TGTGCCAGCAGTGTACAGGGGGCGAGCACAGATACGCAGTATTTT

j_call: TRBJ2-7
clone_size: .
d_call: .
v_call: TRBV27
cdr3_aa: CASSFERNHYEQYF
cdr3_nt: TGTGCCAGCAGTTTTGAGCGAAACCACTACGAGCAGTACTTC

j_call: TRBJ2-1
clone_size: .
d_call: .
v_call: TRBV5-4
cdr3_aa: CASSLAWAYNEQFF
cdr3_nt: TGTGCCAGCAGCTTGGCCTGGGCTTACAATGAGCAGTTCTTC

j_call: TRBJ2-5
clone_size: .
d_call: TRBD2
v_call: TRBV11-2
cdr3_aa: CASSLGRAGRPSYQETQYF
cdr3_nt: TGTGCCAGCAGCTTAGGCCGAGCGGGAAGGCCTTCTTACCAAGAGACCCAGTACTTC

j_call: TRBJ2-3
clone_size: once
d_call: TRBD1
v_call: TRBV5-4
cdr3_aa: CASSWTGEYDTQYF
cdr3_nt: TGTGCCAGCAGCTGGACAGGGGAGTACGATACGCAGTATTTT

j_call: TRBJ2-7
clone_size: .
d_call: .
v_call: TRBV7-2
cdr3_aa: CASSLEGPQRTSYEQYF
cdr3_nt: TGTGCCAGCAGCTTAGAAGGTCCCCAGCGGACCTCCTACGAGCAGTACTTC

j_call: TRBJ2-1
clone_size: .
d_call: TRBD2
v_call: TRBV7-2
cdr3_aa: CASSSILPLAGDWNEQFF
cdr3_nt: TGTGCCAGCAGCTCCATCCTTCCACTAGCGGGAGATTGGAATGAGCAGTTCTTC

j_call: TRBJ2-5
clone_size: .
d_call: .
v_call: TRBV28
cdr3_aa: CASSLGPRTQYF
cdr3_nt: TGTGCCAGCAGTTTGGGCCCCCGGACCCAGTACTTC

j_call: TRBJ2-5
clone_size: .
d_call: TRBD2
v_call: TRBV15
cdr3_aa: CATSTATSGGETQYF
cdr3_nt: TGTGCCACCAGCACGGCGACTAGCGGCGGAGAGACCCAGTACTTC

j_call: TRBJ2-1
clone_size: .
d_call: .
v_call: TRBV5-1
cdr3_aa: CASSLVGEYNEQFF
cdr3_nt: TGCGCCAGCAGCTTAGTGGGCGAGTACAATGAGCAGTTCTTC

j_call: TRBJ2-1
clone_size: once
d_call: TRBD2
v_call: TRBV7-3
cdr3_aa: CASSSRGLATYNEQFF
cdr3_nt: TGTGCCAGCAGCTCGAGGGGACTAGCGACATACAATGAGCAGTTCTTC

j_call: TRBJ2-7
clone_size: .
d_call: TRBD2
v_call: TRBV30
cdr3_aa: CAWSSSGTYEQYF
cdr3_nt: TGTGCCTGGTCTTCTAGCGGGACCTACGAACAGTACTTC

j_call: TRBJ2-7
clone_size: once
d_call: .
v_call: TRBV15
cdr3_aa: CATSRDRTYEQYF
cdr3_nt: TGTGCCACCAGCAGAGATAGAACCTACGAGCAGTACTTC

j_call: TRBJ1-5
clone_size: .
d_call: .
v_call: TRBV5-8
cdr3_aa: CASSIGFRLQRGNQPQHF
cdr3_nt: TGTGCCAGCAGCATCGGGTTTCGCCTCCAAAGAGGGAATCAGCCCCAGCATTTT

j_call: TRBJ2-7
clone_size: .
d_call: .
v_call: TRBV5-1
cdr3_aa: CASTKLGGANEQYF
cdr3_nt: TGCGCCAGCACCAAGCTAGGGGGAGCCAACGAGCAGTACTTC

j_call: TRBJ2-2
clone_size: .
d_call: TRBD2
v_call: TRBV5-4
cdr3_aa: CASSLARGVAGGPDTGELFF
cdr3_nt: TGTGCCAGCAGCTTGGCCAGGGGGGTAGCGGGAGGGCCGGACACCGGGGAGCTGTTTTTT

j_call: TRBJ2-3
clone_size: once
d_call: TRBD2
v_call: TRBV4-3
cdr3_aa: CASSPQYQRTSGRTDTQYF
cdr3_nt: TGCGCCAGCAGCCCCCAATATCAAAGGACTAGCGGGCGCACAGATACGCAGTATTTT

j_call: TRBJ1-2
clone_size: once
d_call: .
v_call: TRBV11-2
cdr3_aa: CASSLDGEGDKGYTF
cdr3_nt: TGTGCCAGCAGCTTAGATGGGGAGGGGGATAAGGGCTACACCTTC

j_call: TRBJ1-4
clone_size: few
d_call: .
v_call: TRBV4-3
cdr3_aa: CASRQITRGTNEKLFF
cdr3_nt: TGCGCCAGCAGACAAATTACAAGGGGAACTAATGAAAAACTGTTTTTT

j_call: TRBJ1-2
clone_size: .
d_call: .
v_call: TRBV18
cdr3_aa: CASSQTLQVGYTF
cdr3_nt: TGTGCCAGCTCACAAACCTTACAAGTTGGCTACACCTTC

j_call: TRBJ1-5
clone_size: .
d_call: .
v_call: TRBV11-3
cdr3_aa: CATPYRESNQPQHF
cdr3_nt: TGTGCCACCCCGTACAGGGAATCCAATCAGCCCCAGCATTTT

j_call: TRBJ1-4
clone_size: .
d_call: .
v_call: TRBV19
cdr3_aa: CASSIGRQLNEKLFF
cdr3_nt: TGTGCCAGTAGTATAGGAAGACAACTTAATGAAAAACTGTTTTTT

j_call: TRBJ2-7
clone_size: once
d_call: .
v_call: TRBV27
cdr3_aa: CASSKNRDFVHEQYF
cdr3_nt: TGTGCCAGCAGTAAGAACCGGGACTTTGTCCACGAGCAGTACTTC

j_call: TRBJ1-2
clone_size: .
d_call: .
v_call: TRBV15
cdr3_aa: CATSREVSPGAAYGYTF
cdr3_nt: TGTGCCACCAGCAGAGAAGTTTCCCCAGGGGCGGCGTATGGCTACACCTTC

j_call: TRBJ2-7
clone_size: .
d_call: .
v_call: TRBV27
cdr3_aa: CASSLSPGREQYF
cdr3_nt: TGTGCCAGCAGTTTATCACCGGGTAGGGAGCAGTACTTC